The clone carrying this TCR beta chain was found once. The entry originates in a study of blood T cell repertoires in COVID-19. At the level of the study: PBMCs, B-cell-depleted T cells, or T cells provided the cDNA or gDNA that made up the material.

In the original analysis: Reference gene primer amplification gave estimated nucleated cell counts. TCRdb's table, derived via immunoSEQ multiplex PCR, lists solely in-frame clones and lacks some. V, J and clone size were drawn from that table, and D and trimming were deduced from the DNA. The sample has 65,000 to 95,000 clones; roughly nine tenths are singletons. The germline gives CDR1 LNHNV, CDR2 YYDKDF (reference sequence). The V end lost 6 bases, the J end lost 4 bases, and 9 bases lay between the germline ends. The CDR3 is made up of 12 amino acids. Patients at the Seattle site were enrolled during active infection and followed longitudinally.

The TCR was taken from a man over 45 with COVID-19, enrolled during active disease. The J gene is TRBJ1-2, the V gene TRBV15, with D tentatively TRBD1 (6 bases). Sequencing input: peripheral blood. The CDR3 reads CATSQGTYGYTF. Written as DNA, the CDR3 is TGTGCCACCAGTCAGGGGACCTATGGCTACACCTTC.